These 24 T cell receptor beta chains share one sample of origin, sequenced in a study of cytomegalovirus exposure and HLA in healthy donors. The PCR had 60 Vbeta and 13 Jbeta primers. Some clones are missing from TCRdb's copy, which holds only in-frame ones; the method was immunoSEQ multiplex PCR. The sample carries 110,000 or so clones, 65% to 85% recorded once. The sequenced sample was PBMCs. These receptors came from a man aged 50 to 59 in good health and CMV-seropositive.

This chain uses TRBV4-1 with TRBJ2-1; 8 nucleotides agree with TRBD2. Germline V gene data show CDR1 as MGHRA and CDR2 as YSYEKL. The CDR3 sequence is 13 residues long. Trimming removed 2 bases from V and 7 bases from J; junction bases left unmatched: 1. DNA for the CDR3: TGCGCCAGCAGCCAACCGGGGGGGAATGAGCAGTTCTTC. It codes for CASSQPGGNEQFF.

The chain is built from TRBV5-1 and TRBJ1-2; D gene uncertain. Germline V lookup: CDR1 SGHRS, CDR2 YFSETQ. The CDR3 contains 12 residues. Trimming cost V 1 base and J 3 bases, with 4 bases left between them. The CDR3 here is CASSLTHYGYTF. CDR3 DNA sequence: TGCGCCAGCAGCTTGACACACTATGGCTACACCTTC.

The chain has TRBV27 and TRBJ1-6; D might be TRBD1 (6 bases). Trimming left V 7 bases short and J 9 bases short, with 16 bases between. This CDR3 is built from 14 residues. From germline, CDR1 is MNHEY and CDR2 SMNVEV (reference sequence). The CDR3 loop is CASTLGQLGSPLHF. The CDR3 DNA sequence: TGTGCCAGCACCTTAGGACAGCTGGGTTCACCCCTCCACTTT.

This chain links TRBV5-5 with TRBJ2-7; D perhaps matches TRBD2 (7 bases). This CDR3 region has 15 residues. V was shortened by 4 bases and J by 2 bases, with 16 bases between the two germline ends. Germline CDR1 is SGHKS and CDR2 is YYEKEE (reference sequence). CDR3 coding DNA: TGTGCCAGCAGCCTGGGTGGGGGGGCTCCCTACGAGCAGTACTTC. It translates to CASSLGGGAPYEQYF.

This clone was seen a single time. The V and J genes are TRBV6-1 and TRBJ1-1, with D unresolved. V lost 8 bases, J lost 4 bases, and 11 bases lay in between. CDR3 size: 12 residues. Per the germline V gene, CDR1 is MNHNS and CDR2 is SASEGT. The CDR3 DNA sequence: TGTGCCAGCGGAGGTGGTGGCACTGAAGCTTTCTTT. It encodes CASGGGGTEAFF.

This clone occurred many times. The rearrangement links TRBV7-9 to TRBJ1-1; D might be TRBD1 (5 bases). The CDR3 has 17 amino acids. Germline V gene sequence: CDR1 SEHNR, CDR2 FQNEAQ (reference sequence). With 3 bases removed from V and 4 bases from J, the gap between germline ends came to 21 bases. CDR3: CASSFPGRAGKGTEAFF. DNA of the CDR3: TGTGCCAGCAGCTTTCCGGGACGAGCGGGAAAGGGCACTGAAGCTTTCTTT.

As regards this clone: The sample has other DNA sequences that encode this CDR3 too. This chain uses TRBV5-1 with TRBJ2-5; a possible D gene is TRBD1 (6 bases). Per the germline V gene, CDR1 is SGHRS and CDR2 is YFSETQ. This CDR3 contains 13 residues. V lost 0 bases and J lost 4, with 7 bases in between. The chain's CDR3 is CASSLGGGETQYF. Written as DNA, the CDR3 is TGCGCCAGCAGCTTGGGAGGGGGAGAGACCCAGTACTTC.

This CDR3 is CASSLRASGGSTDTQYF. CDR3 sequence (DNA): TGCGCCAGCAGCCTGCGGGCTAGCGGGGGTAGCACAGATACGCAGTATTTT. The rearrangement uses TRBV5-1 and TRBJ2-3; 10 bases fit TRBD2. J was trimmed by 0 bases and V by 4 bases; bases with no gene match: 8. Germline V lookup: CDR1 SGHRS, CDR2 YFSETQ. The CDR3 spans 17 residues.

This rearrangement joins TRBV19 to TRBJ2-1, with a tentative D call TRBD2 (5 bases). Germline V gives CDR1 LNHDA, CDR2 SQIVND (reference sequence). Trimming took 3 bases from V and 4 from J, leaving 16 bases between them. The CDR3 is 16 amino acids. The CDR3 spells CASSISGRILYNEQFF. DNA of the CDR3: TGTGCCAGTAGTATCAGCGGAAGGATTTTATACAATGAGCAGTTCTTC.

The gene calls are TRBV25-1 and TRBJ1-1, with D perhaps TRBD1 (6 bases). Trimming took 6 bases from V and 6 from J, leaving 20 bases between them. The CDR3 covers 15 residues. The germline gives CDR1 MGHDK, CDR2 SYGVNS. As DNA, the CDR3 is TGTGCCAGCAGCGGCGTCAGGGGAAGGTTAGCTGAAGCTTTCTTT. This encodes CASSGVRGRLAEAFF.

The gene calls are TRBV11-3 and TRBJ2-5; D might be TRBD1 (6 bases). CDR3 length: 13 residues. CDR1 SGHNT and CDR2 YENEEA come from the germline V gene. Trimming took 5 bases from V and 4 from J, leaving 11 bases between them. This chain's CDR3 is CASSVTGSETQYF. The CDR3 DNA sequence: TGTGCCAGCAGCGTTACAGGGTCAGAGACCCAGTACTTC.

V is TRBV4-1 and J is TRBJ1-1, with TRBD1 identical over 9 bases. Germline values: CDR1 MGHRA, CDR2 YSYEKL. The CDR3 has 14 residues. The V gene end was trimmed by 3 bases and the J gene end by 1 base; junction bases not matched to a gene: 0. CDR3 residues: CASSQTGGNTEAFF. CDR3 nucleotide sequence: TGCGCCAGCAGCCAGACAGGGGGGAACACTGAAGCTTTCTTT.

This clone was counted a few times. The rearrangement links TRBV7-2 to TRBJ1-5, with 9 bases that match TRBD1. The CDR3 spans 14 residues. Germline trimming cut 3 bases from V and 10 bases from J; bases unmatched to any gene: 7. In germline, CDR1 is SGHTA, CDR2 FQGNSA. The CDR3, as DNA: TGTGCCAGCAGCTTCGGACAGGGGTTCTTTCCCCAGCATTTT. It is translated as CASSFGQGFFPQHF.

This chain connects TRBV27 to TRBJ2-5; maybe TRBD1 (5 bases). The CDR3 spans 15 residues. CDR1 and CDR2 (germline): MNHEY, SMNVEV (reference sequence). The germline V and J ends were trimmed by 5 bases and 1 base, with 14 bases remaining between them. The CDR3 is CASSASRAPQETQYF. The CDR3 DNA sequence: TGTGCCAGCAGTGCCAGCAGGGCTCCCCAAGAGACCCAGTACTTC.

The chain is built from TRBV9 and TRBJ1-2; D gene uncertain. CDR3 length equals 13 residues. Germline loops: CDR1 SGDLS, CDR2 YYNGEE. Trimming pared 1 base from V and 1 base from J, leaving 5 bases between. The chain's CDR3 is CASSVQDNYGYTF. The CDR3 region has the DNA TGTGCCAGCAGCGTACAGGATAACTATGGCTACACCTTC.

V gene TRBV28 combines with J gene TRBJ2-7; D not certain. The V gene's germline CDR1 is MDHEN and CDR2 SYDVKM. This CDR3 is 14 amino acids long. With 5 bases removed from V and 1 base from J, the gap between germline ends came to 12 bases. CDR3 protein: CASSRLKTSYEQYF. For the CDR3, the DNA is TGTGCCAGCAGTCGCCTAAAGACATCCTACGAGCAGTACTTC. The full variable domain, rest sourced from reference TRBV28 and TRBJ2-7, is DVKVTQSSRYLVKRTGEKVFLECVQDMDHENMFWYRQDPGLGLRLIYFSYDVKMKEKGDIPEGYSVSREKKERFSLILESASTNQTSMYLCASSRLKTSYEQYFGPGTRLTVT.

V usage is TRBV25-1 and J usage is TRBJ1-4; tentatively, D is TRBD1 (5 bases). Germline CDR1 and CDR2: MGHDK and SYGVNS. The CDR3 has 14 amino acids. Trimming took 4 bases from V and 8 from J, leaving 14 bases between them. The CDR3 DNA follows: TGTGCCAGCAGTGTAGGCAGGGCGGCGGAAAAACTGTTTTTT. Its protein product is CASSVGRAAEKLFF.

This rearrangement joins TRBV6-4 to TRBJ2-1; TRBD2 agrees at 10 bases. In germline, CDR1 is MRHNA, CDR2 SNTAGT. The CDR3 length is 15 residues. V dropped 6 bases and J dropped 0; count of bases not matched to a gene: 2. This chain's CDR3 is CASSWTSGSYNEQFF. CDR3 nucleotide sequence: TGTGCCAGCAGCTGGACTAGCGGCTCCTACAATGAGCAGTTCTTC.

This chain uses TRBV19 with TRBJ2-7, with D possibly TRBD1 on 5 matching bases. This CDR3 is built from 15 residues. The V and J ends lost 3 bases and 0 bases respectively, with 12 bases between them. The germline CDR1 and CDR2 sequences are LNHDA and SQIVND (reference sequence). CDR3 DNA: TGTGCCAGTAGTATTTGGGGCTCCAGCTCCTACGAGCAGTACTTC. Encoded protein: CASSIWGSSSYEQYF.

The CDR3 DNA is TGTGCCAGTAGTTCCCGGAGGGGGGGTAGCAATCAGCCCCAGCATTTT. This translates into CASSSRRGGSNQPQHF. The chain joins TRBV19 to TRBJ1-5; a possible D gene is TRBD1 (6 bases). Trimming pared 5 bases from V and 0 bases from J, leaving 14 bases between. CDR3 length equals 16 residues. The germline gives CDR1 LNHDA, CDR2 SQIVND (reference sequence).

This chain joins TRBV15 and TRBJ2-7; 8 positions agree with TRBD1. Trimming cost V 4 bases and J 2 bases; bases outside gene matches: 4. CDR1 is LNHNV and CDR2 is YYDKDF in the germline V gene (reference sequence). The CDR3 contains 14 residues. The CDR3 is CATSIDRGPYEQYF. The DNA of the CDR3 is TGTGCCACCAGCATAGACAGGGGTCCCTACGAGCAGTACTTC.

CDR3 loop: CASQTGVFLSTEAFF. The CDR3 region has the DNA TGCGCCAGTCAGACAGGGGTTTTTCTAAGCACTGAAGCTTTCTTT. The genes are TRBV5-1 and TRBJ1-1; 8 bases fit TRBD1. V lost 8 bases and J lost 4; bases outside the gene matches: 13. CDR1 SGHRS and CDR2 YFSETQ come from the germline V gene. The CDR3 is 15 residues long.

This chain links TRBV23-1 with TRBJ2-7, with TRBD1 matching over 11 bases. TRBV23-1 is an open reading frame whose function is uncertain. CDR3 length: 14 amino acids. Unmatched junction bases numbered 6, after V lost 6 bases and J lost 5 bases. DNA of the CDR3: TGCGCCAGCAGCCTCCGGACAGGGGGCGACGAGCAGTACTTC. Its translation: CASSLRTGGDEQYF.

The J gene is TRBJ2-1, the V gene TRBV11-2; TRBD2 matches 8 bases. V gave up 5 bases and J gave up 7 bases; unmatched junction bases: 7. The length of the CDR3 is 14 residues. Germline V CDR1 and CDR2: SGHAT, FQNNGV. Written as DNA, the CDR3 is TGTGCCAGCAGCATTAGCGGGACCATAAATGAGCAGTTCTTC. Residues: CASSISGTINEQFF.